The 25 T cell receptor beta chains below all came from one sample that was sequenced in a study of cytomegalovirus exposure and HLA in healthy donors. 13 Jbeta primers and 60 Vbeta primers were used for the PCR. The method was immunoSEQ multiplex PCR; TCRdb's version includes in-frame clones alone and lacks a portion of them. This repertoire shows fewer than 250,000 clones, almost 75% found once; its top ten account for 2.5% to 3.5%. The specimen sequenced was PBMCs. These receptors were obtained from a woman younger than 45 in good health and CMV-seropositive.

Only a few counts were recorded for this clone. This chain uses TRBV6-1 with TRBJ2-7, with 7 positions matching TRBD1. The ends lost 6 bases at V and 4 bases at J; junction bases unmatched: 9. Germline assignment: CDR1 MNHNS and CDR2 SASEGT. There are 14 residues in the CDR3. The DNA for the CDR3 is TGTGCCAGCAGACTACAGACAGGGAATTACGAGCAGTACTTC. Encoded protein: CASRLQTGNYEQYF.

The V gene is TRBV28, the J gene TRBJ2-3; TRBD2 aligns across 14 bases. V gave up 4 bases and J gave up 2 bases; unmatched junction bases: 2. In germline, CDR1 is MDHEN, CDR2 SYDVKM. This CDR3 region has 16 residues. The CDR3: CASSWTSGRSTDTQYF. The DNA for the CDR3 is TGTGCCAGCAGTTGGACTAGCGGGAGGTCCACAGATACGCAGTATTTT. Using reference TRBV28 and TRBJ2-3 for the parts outside the CDR3, the full variable domain is DVKVTQSSRYLVKRTGEKVFLECVQDMDHENMFWYRQDPGLGLRLIYFSYDVKMKEKGDIPEGYSVSREKKERFSLILESASTNQTSMYLCASSWTSGRSTDTQYFGPGTRLTVL.

This chain joins TRBV29-1 and TRBJ1-1; 7 nucleotides agree with TRBD1. The trim removed 6 bases at V and 1 base at J, leaving 2 bases unmatched. The CDR3 has 12 residues. Germline lookup yields CDR1 SQVTM and CDR2 ANQGSEA. DNA of the CDR3: TGCAGCGTCCGGACAGGGAACACTGAAGCTTTCTTT. It yields the protein CSVRTGNTEAFF.

This clone appeared once. DNA of the CDR3: TGTGCCAGCAGCTTAGCCCCCCTGTCACTAGCGGGAGAAAGGAAGCAGCAGTTCTTC. It yields the protein CASSLAPLSLAGERKQQFF. This chain links TRBV7-6 with TRBJ2-1; the match to TRBD2 covers 11 bases. This CDR3 is 19 amino acids long. Germline lookup yields CDR1 SGHVS and CDR2 FNYEAQ. With 0 bases clipped from V and 11 bases from J, the junction kept 18 bases outside the gene matches.

The chain employs TRBV11-2 and TRBJ2-3; possibly TRBD1 for D (6 bases). The CDR3 is made up of 13 amino acids. Per germline, CDR1 SGHAT and CDR2 FQNNGV. Trimming shortened V by 4 bases and J by 6 bases, and 11 bases separated the two germline ends. The CDR3 reads CASSSQQGDTQYF. The CDR3 nucleotides are TGTGCCAGCAGCTCGCAGCAGGGGGATACGCAGTATTTT. Using reference TRBV11-2 and TRBJ2-3 for the parts outside the CDR3, the full variable domain is EAGVAQSPRYKIIEKRQSVAFWCNPISGHATLYWYQQILGQGPKLLIQFQNNGVVDDSQLPKDRFSAERLKGVDSTLKIQPAKLEDSAVYLCASSSQQGDTQYFGPGTRLTVL.

The CDR3 bases are TGCGCCACCAGGGAGGGGGCAAGGACCGGGGAGCTGTTTTTT. It codes for CATREGARTGELFF. This chain uses TRBV10-1 with TRBJ2-2; D tentatively reads TRBD1 or TRBD2 (7 bases each). The CDR3 is made up of 14 amino acids. Trimming pared 10 bases from V and 5 bases from J, leaving 17 bases between. Germline V CDR1 and CDR2: WNHNN, SYGVQD (reference sequence).

This clone was seen a single time. The rearrangement joins TRBV20-1 to TRBJ1-2; D not resolved. V lost 5 bases and J 7 bases, leaving 11 bases between the germline ends. The germline V gene encodes CDR1 DFQATT and CDR2 SNEGSKA (reference sequence). The CDR3 is 11 amino acids. The CDR3 nucleotides read TGCAGTGCTCGCCCCCCGGGTGGCTACACCTTC. Its translation: CSARPPGGYTF.

The genes are TRBV28 and TRBJ2-7, with D perhaps TRBD2 (5 bases). This CDR3 is 13 amino acids long. The V end was cut by 4 bases, the J end by 5 bases, with 12 bases between. CDR1 and CDR2 from the germline V gene are MDHEN and SYDVKM. Here the CDR3 DNA reads TGTGCCAGCAGTTGGCGGGTCATGAACGAGCAGTACTTC. Encoded protein: CASSWRVMNEQYF.

This clone was seen a handful of times. V usage is TRBV28 and J usage is TRBJ1-5, with D maybe TRBD1 (6 bases). Germline V CDR1 and CDR2: MDHEN, SYDVKM. The CDR3 contains 12 residues. V lost 7 bases and J 11 bases, leaving 15 bases between the germline ends. The CDR3 spells CASTFLRGSQHF. The CDR3 DNA reads as TGTGCCAGCACCTTTTTAAGGGGGTCCCAGCATTTT.

CDR3 protein: CASRGLGSSSMVIQETQYF. In nucleotides, the CDR3 is TGTGCCAGCAGAGGTCTGGGGAGCTCCTCGATGGTTATCCAAGAGACCCAGTACTTC. The chain is built from TRBV21-1 and TRBJ2-5; the table's D call TRBD2 went unverified against the DNA. TRBV21-1 is termed a pseudogene. CDR3 size: 19 residues.

CDR3 sequence reads: CASSFRARQETQYF. In nucleotides, the CDR3 is TGTGCCAGCAGTTTTCGTGCCAGACAAGAGACCCAGTACTTC. The chain recombines TRBV28 with TRBJ2-5; the D is unclear. CDR3 size: 14 residues. Germline V gives CDR1 MDHEN, CDR2 SYDVKM. Trimming removed 3 bases from V and 2 bases from J, with 10 bases in between.

This chain joins TRBV7-8 and TRBJ1-2, with TRBD1 as a possible D gene (6 bases). The CDR3 has 17 amino acids. Trimming removed 3 bases at V and 0 bases at J, with 17 bases between. From germline, CDR1 is SGHVS and CDR2 FQNEAQ. As DNA, the CDR3 is TGTGCCAGCAGCTTCCCCGGAATAGGGGGGGCTAACTATGGCTACACCTTC. Its translation is CASSFPGIGGANYGYTF. Looking up the rest from reference TRBV7-8 and TRBJ1-2 gives the full variable domain: GAGVSQSPRYKVAKRGQDVALRCDPISGHVSLFWYQQALGQGPEFLTYFQNEAQLDKSGLPSDRFFAERPEGSVSTLKIQRTQQEDSAVYLCASSFPGIGGANYGYTFGSGTRLTVV.

This clone has more than one count but fewer than ten. In DNA, the CDR3 is TGTGCCAGCAGTTTATCGTCGGCCCCCGGGGGCTACACCTTC. Protein sequence: CASSLSSAPGGYTF. The chain has TRBV27 and TRBJ1-2, with no clear D. The V end lost 0 bases, the J end lost 8 bases, and 13 bases lay between the germline ends. Germline V gene data show CDR1 as MNHEY and CDR2 as SMNVEV (reference sequence). The length of the CDR3 is 14 residues.

The CDR3, as DNA: TGTGCCAGCAGTTTACCGGGCAGGGGGCAGTACTTC. Translated: CASSLPGRGQYF. The chain is built from TRBV28 and TRBJ2-7, with D possibly TRBD1 on 6 matching bases. The ends were cut back, 2 bases at V and 9 bases at J, with 11 bases in the middle. Germline V gene lookup returns CDR1 MDHEN and CDR2 SYDVKM. The CDR3 has 12 amino acids.

The chain couples TRBV2 to TRBJ2-3; D not resolved. Trimming stripped 8 bases from V and 6 bases from J, with 12 bases between. The CDR3 is made up of 12 amino acids. The germline V gene has CDR1 SNHLY and CDR2 FYNNEI. The CDR3 sequence: CASPVPADTQYF. In DNA, the CDR3 is TGTGCCAGCCCCGTCCCCGCGGATACGCAGTATTTT.

In this sample, this clone turned up a few times. The junction departs from the called germline gene at one end, perhaps through a read error. The chain has TRBV7-9 and TRBJ1-5, with D perhaps matching TRBD1 (6 bases). CDR1 SEHNR and CDR2 FQNEAQ come from the germline V gene (reference sequence). This CDR3 region has 15 residues. The CDR3 is CSSSLPGGPGQPQHF. DNA of the CDR3: TGTTCCAGCAGCTTACCGGGGGGCCCTGGCCAGCCCCAGCATTTT.

The V and J genes are TRBV27 and TRBJ1-5; 7 positions agree with TRBD1. Trimming cost V 8 bases and J 5 bases; bases outside gene matches: 12. CDR1 and CDR2 from the germline V gene are MNHEY and SMNVEV (reference sequence). CDR3 length: 15 amino acids. For the CDR3, the DNA is TGTGCCAGCTGTGAAACAGGGGTCGGGGATCAGCCCCAGCATTTT. This translates into CASCETGVGDQPQHF.

This rearrangement joins TRBV27 to TRBJ2-7; TRBD1 is a possible D gene (7 bases). Trimming left V 4 bases short and J 0 bases short, with 10 bases between. There are 14 residues in the CDR3. Germline V lookup: CDR1 MNHEY, CDR2 SMNVEV (reference sequence). The CDR3 protein is CASSWQGGSYEQYF. The CDR3 region has the DNA TGTGCCAGCAGTTGGCAGGGGGGCTCCTACGAGCAGTACTTC.

This clone was seen just once. The gene calls are TRBV9 and TRBJ2-5, with TRBD1 identical over 8 bases. Germline V gene sequence: CDR1 SGDLS, CDR2 YYNGEE. The CDR3 is made up of 15 amino acids. Germline trimming cut 3 bases from V and 4 bases from J; bases unmatched to any gene: 8. The CDR3 bases are TGTGCCAGCAGCGCCCGTGACAGGGGATCAGAGACCCAGTACTTC. Protein: CASSARDRGSETQYF.

For the CDR3, the DNA is TGTGCCAGCTCACCAAGCAGGGGTAACACTGAAGCTTTCTTT. Its protein product is CASSPSRGNTEAFF. The J gene is TRBJ1-1, the V gene TRBV18, with a possible D match to TRBD1 (6 bases). The germline CDR1 and CDR2 sequences are KGHSH and LQKENI. Trimming removed 2 bases at V and 2 bases at J, with 9 bases between. The CDR3 runs 14 residues.

The chain links TRBV10-1 to TRBJ1-2; D is unresolved. Trimming stripped 0 bases from V and 8 bases from J, with 10 bases between. CDR3 size: 13 residues. In germline, CDR1 is WNHNN, CDR2 SYGVQD (reference sequence). The CDR3 region is CASSESTALGYTF. The CDR3, as DNA: TGCGCCAGCAGTGAGTCGACTGCGCTCGGCTACACCTTC.

This chain uses TRBV7-9 with TRBJ1-1; possible D gene TRBD1, 6 bases. The V end was cut by 5 bases, the J end by 1 base, with 11 bases between. Germline V lookup: CDR1 SEHNR, CDR2 FQNEAQ (reference sequence). The length of the CDR3 is 14 residues. In nucleotides, the CDR3 is TGTGCCAGCAGCGCAAAGACAGGGAACACTGAAGCTTTCTTT. It yields the protein CASSAKTGNTEAFF.

This clone was recorded a few times. V is TRBV28 and J is TRBJ1-1, with TRBD1 matching 9 bases. The trim removed 6 bases at V and 6 bases at J, leaving 5 bases unmatched. Per germline, CDR1 MDHEN and CDR2 SYDVKM. The CDR3 has 13 residues. The CDR3 DNA follows: TGTGCCAGCAGCCGGGGACAGGGAGCTGAAGCTTTCTTT. Amino acids: CASSRGQGAEAFF.

The V and J genes are TRBV7-6 and TRBJ1-3; 7 bases match TRBD1. Germline assignment: CDR1 SGHVS and CDR2 FNYEAQ. The CDR3 spans 15 residues. The V segment lost 4 bases and the J segment 2 bases; nucleotides outside the gene matches: 5. CDR3 loop: CASSSSQGPGNTIYF. The CDR3 DNA sequence: TGTGCCAGCAGCTCATCACAGGGGCCTGGAAACACCATATATTTT.

The rearrangement joins TRBV7-9 to TRBJ2-1; D not resolved. CDR1 is SEHNR, CDR2 FQNEAQ, per germline (reference sequence). V shed 5 bases and J shed 0 bases, with 14 bases lying between them. The CDR3 contains 16 residues. In DNA, the CDR3 is TGTGCCAGCAGCCCCCCCGCGATTAGCTCCTACAATGAGCAGTTCTTC. The encoded protein is CASSPPAISSYNEQFF. Together with reference TRBV7-9 and TRBJ2-1, the CDR3 gives the full variable domain: DTGVSQNPRHKITKRGQNVTFRCDPISEHNRLYWYRQTLGQGPEFLTYFQNEAQLEKSRLLSDRFSAERPKGSFSTLEIQRTEQGDSAMYLCASSPPAISSYNEQFFGPGTRLTVL.